These 29 T cell receptor beta chains were sequenced from one sample in a study of CD8+CD57+ T cells in acquired aplastic anemia. All sequencing subjects had displayed CD8+CD57+ cell expansion on flow cytometry. Genomic DNA, serving as template, underwent TCR beta VDJ and CDR3 profiling. TCRdb itself ran the reads through MiXCR, one entry per CDR3 protein. The sample includes about 200,000 distinct CDR3 sequences, 65% of them seen just once. Material: sorted CD4+, CD8+, or CD8+CD57+ T cells (not recorded which) from PBMCs. These receptors came from a human donor with aplastic anemia.

V is TRBV7-6 and J is TRBJ1-2, with 8 positions matching TRBD1. The CDR3 is 14 residues long. Germline V lookup: CDR1 SGHVS, CDR2 FNYEAQ. V shed 0 bases and J 3 bases; nucleotides not matched to a gene: 0. The CDR3 DNA reads TGTGCCAGCAGCTTAGCGACAGGGGACTATGGCTACACCTTC. This sequence encodes CASSLATGDYGYTF.

This clonotype appeared many times. The chain employs TRBV20-1 and TRBJ1-5; a possible D gene is TRBD1 (6 bases). V lost 3 bases and J 1 base, leaving 16 bases between the germline ends. This CDR3 is 16 amino acids long. Germline CDR1 is DFQATT and CDR2 is SNEGSKA (reference sequence). The CDR3 spells CSARLGKRGSNQPQHF. CDR3 bases: TGCAGTGCTAGGTTAGGGAAAAGGGGGAGCAATCAGCCCCAGCATTTT.

As to this clonotype: A much larger clone sits a single nucleotide away, making a read error possible. This rearrangement joins TRBV14 to TRBJ2-1; no firm D call. From germline, CDR1 is SGHDN and CDR2 FVKESK. This CDR3 spans 14 amino acids. The CDR3 region is CASSQVRQLDEQLF. The CDR3 nucleotides read TGTGCCAGCAGCCAAGTACGGCAGCTGGATGAGCAGCTCTTC.

This clonotype has just a few counts. The chain joins TRBV24-1 to TRBJ1-2, with no clear D. V lost 4 bases to trimming and J lost 4 bases, with 9 bases between them. This CDR3 has 13 residues. Germline loops: CDR1 KGHDR, CDR2 SFDVKD. The CDR3 protein is CATSDPGIYGYTF. The CDR3 DNA is TGTGCCACCAGTGACCCCGGTATCTATGGCTACACCTTC.

This clonotype was recorded many times. V usage is TRBV6-5 and J usage is TRBJ2-1; 9 bases are a match to TRBD2. The CDR3 sequence is 15 residues long. CDR1 and CDR2 from the germline V gene are MNHEY and SVGAGI. V dropped 5 bases and J dropped 4; count of bases not matched to a gene: 6. The CDR3 nucleotides read TGTGCCAGCAGTGGAGTAGCGGGGGCTTACAATGAGCAGTTCTTC. As protein: CASSGVAGAYNEQFF.

This chain uses TRBV6-2 or TRBV6-3 with TRBJ1-2; TRBD1 matches 8 bases. V shed 5 bases, J shed 8 bases, and the junction held 13 bases outside the gene matches. The CDR3 length is 15 residues. Germline V gives CDR1 MNHEY, CDR2 SVGEGT. DNA for the CDR3: TGTGCCAGCAGTCGACTGACAGGGGCGCTCGACGGCTACACCTTC. Protein sequence: CASSRLTGALDGYTF.

The J gene is TRBJ1-5, the V gene TRBV2; a weak D match, TRBD1 (5 bases). CDR1 and CDR2 (germline): SNHLY, FYNNEI. CDR3 length equals 14 residues. The ends were cut back, 7 bases at V and 2 bases at J, with 12 bases in the middle. CDR3 sequence reads: CASNSQGGNQPQHF. CDR3 DNA: TGTGCCAGCAATTCCCAGGGTGGCAATCAGCCCCAGCATTTT.

The chain carries TRBV6-1 and TRBJ1-6; no clear D. Germline CDR1 reads MNHNS; CDR2 reads SASEGT. V was shortened by 6 bases and J by 13 bases, with 10 bases between the two germline ends. CDR3 length: 11 residues. CDR3 bases: TGTGCCAGCAGCGGCGCCAAGCCCCTCCACTTT. This encodes CASSGAKPLHF.

In this sample, this clonotype turned up a few times. This chain uses TRBV7-6 with TRBJ2-1; D gene ambiguous. The CDR3 is made up of 13 amino acids. From germline, CDR1 is SGHVS and CDR2 FNYEAQ. V dropped 1 base and J dropped 4 bases, with 5 bases sitting between them. The CDR3 loop reads CASSLGQYNEQFF. The CDR3 DNA follows: TGTGCCAGCAGCTTAGGCCAGTACAATGAGCAGTTCTTC.

Of note for this clonotype: Its ends do not fully match the called genes, so a read error is possible. The chain joins TRBV2 to TRBJ1-5; 11 nucleotides align to TRBD1. Looked up from germline, CDR1 is SNHLY and CDR2 is FYNNEI. This CDR3 region has 15 residues. The DNA of the CDR3 is TGCGCCAGTAGGACAGGGGGCACGGGCAATCAGCCCCAGCATTTT. As protein: CASRTGGTGNQPQHF.

This chain links TRBV12-3 or TRBV12-4 with TRBJ2-7, with TRBD1 matching over 9 bases. The CDR3 has 15 amino acids. V shed 4 bases, J shed 0 bases, and the junction held 4 bases outside the gene matches. The CDR3 loop is CASSSGQGNSYEQYF. DNA of the CDR3: TGTGCCAGCAGTTCTGGACAGGGGAACTCCTACGAGCAGTACTTC.

The chain has TRBV12-3 or TRBV12-4 and TRBJ1-1; 7 bases agree with TRBD1. V lost 4 bases, J lost 6 bases, and 8 bases stayed unmatched. The CDR3 sequence is 14 residues long. The CDR3 spells CASSWAGGGSEAFF. The CDR3 DNA sequence: TGTGCCAGCAGTTGGGCAGGGGGAGGGTCTGAAGCTTTCTTT.

V is TRBV15 and J is TRBJ1-2; D is possibly TRBD1 (5 bases). In germline, CDR1 is LNHNV, CDR2 YYDKDF (reference sequence). The CDR3 has 15 residues. Trimming cost V 6 bases and J 8 bases, with 22 bases left between them. This CDR3 is CATRPKRQGAGGYTF. The CDR3 DNA follows: TGTGCCACCAGACCCAAGAGGCAGGGCGCGGGAGGCTACACCTTC.

This clonotype was observed many times. The chain couples TRBV7-9 to TRBJ2-3; 7 nucleotides line up with TRBD2. This CDR3 is built from 15 residues. J was trimmed by 4 bases and V by 3 bases; bases with no gene match: 7. The V gene's germline CDR1 is SEHNR and CDR2 FQNEAQ (reference sequence). The CDR3 loop is CASSFVTSAADTQYF. Written as DNA, the CDR3 is TGTGCCAGCAGCTTTGTCACTAGCGCCGCAGATACGCAGTATTTT.

This clonotype was seen many times. The V call is TRBV7-9, the J call TRBJ2-3; D unclear. There are 16 residues in the CDR3. Trimming left V 2 bases short and J 0 bases short, with 12 bases between. CDR1 SEHNR and CDR2 FQNEAQ come from the germline V gene (reference sequence). This CDR3 reads CASSLSSLSSTDTQYF. The CDR3, as DNA: TGTGCCAGCAGCTTATCTTCGTTATCTAGCACAGATACGCAGTATTTT.

Ten or more counts support this clonotype. The chain recombines TRBV27 with TRBJ2-7; D is possibly TRBD1 (5 bases). V was clipped by 7 bases and J by 1 base, with 8 bases between them. This CDR3 spans 12 amino acids. Germline CDR1 reads MNHEY; CDR2 reads SMNVEV (reference sequence). The CDR3 here is CASTDKSYEQYF. The CDR3, as DNA: TGTGCCAGCACGGACAAATCCTACGAGCAGTACTTC.

This clonotype was seen ten or more times. The gene calls are TRBV6-5 and TRBJ1-1; 8 bases fit TRBD1. The CDR3 spans 13 residues. Germline CDR1 is MNHEY and CDR2 is SVGAGI. V gave up 8 bases and J gave up 6 bases; unmatched junction bases: 8. DNA of the CDR3: TGTGCCAGCTGGGGACAGGTGGTACCTGAAGCTTTCTTT. As protein: CASWGQVVPEAFF.

Concerning this clonotype itself: The junction and the germline gene differ at one end; a read error may be behind it. V and J are TRBV10-3 and TRBJ2-5; D not resolved. CDR3 length: 13 amino acids. In germline, CDR1 is ENHRY, CDR2 SYGVKD. CDR3 amino acids: CATSDTLSETQYF. The CDR3 DNA reads as TGTGCCACCAGTGATACCCTCTCGGAGACCCAGTACTTC.

The rearrangement links TRBV7-9 to TRBJ1-6, with D unresolved. CDR1 and CDR2 from the germline V gene are SEHNR and FQNEAQ (reference sequence). V lost 4 bases and J lost 11, with 12 bases in between. There are 13 residues in the CDR3. Here the CDR3 reads CASSSPRSAPLHF. The CDR3 DNA reads as TGTGCCAGCAGCTCTCCTAGGTCGGCACCCCTCCACTTT.

In this sample, this clonotype turned up many times. J is TRBJ2-7 and V is TRBV11-2, with 8 bases matching TRBD2. In germline, CDR1 is SGHAT, CDR2 FQNNGV. With V trimmed by 1 base and J by 2 bases, 4 bases remained unmatched. This CDR3 is built from 15 residues. The CDR3 is CASSLAGGATYEQYF. CDR3 in DNA: TGTGCCAGCAGCTTAGCCGGGGGGGCGACCTACGAGCAGTACTTC.

This clonotype appeared once. A much larger clone lies one base from this, so it may be a read error. The chain carries TRBV15 and TRBJ2-7; 12 bases map to TRBD1. In germline, CDR1 is LNHNV, CDR2 YYDKDF (reference sequence). The J segment lost 5 bases and the V segment lost 2 bases, leaving 10 bases of the junction unmatched. The CDR3 length is 17 residues. CDR3 coding DNA: TGTGCCACCAGCAGACCATTTCCGGGACAGGGGGCCCACGAGCAGTACTTC. It translates to CATSRPFPGQGAHEQYF.

The chain combines TRBV29-1 with TRBJ1-2; TRBD1 is a possible D gene (5 bases). Germline CDR1 SQVTM, CDR2 ANQGSEA. Between the trimmed V and J ends, which lost 1 base and 4 bases, there was a span of 10 bases. The CDR3 has 13 amino acids. CDR3 protein: CSVEVGVGYGYTF. The CDR3 region has the DNA TGCAGCGTTGAAGTGGGGGTAGGCTATGGCTACACCTTC.

The chain is built from TRBV7-3 and TRBJ1-6, with D perhaps matching TRBD1 (5 bases). V was trimmed by 2 bases and J by 7 bases, leaving 9 bases between them. Germline values: CDR1 SGHTA, CDR2 FQGTGA. The CDR3 is 14 amino acids. The CDR3 nucleotides read TGTGCCAGCAGCTTATCAGGGAGGAATTCACCCCTCCACTTT. As protein: CASSLSGRNSPLHF.

This clonotype was counted only a few times. J is TRBJ2-5 and V is TRBV6-4, with TRBD1 matching over 7 bases. Germline lookup yields CDR1 MRHNA and CDR2 SNTAGT. The ends lost 5 bases at V and 0 bases at J; junction bases unmatched: 3. The CDR3 contains 14 residues. CDR3 DNA: TGTGCCAGCAGTACCACAGGGGACCAAGAGACCCAGTACTTC. Protein: CASSTTGDQETQYF.

This clonotype appeared many times. The V gene is TRBV11-2, the J gene TRBJ2-3; D remains unclear. Germline CDR1 is SGHAT and CDR2 is FQNNGV. Trimming pared 0 bases from V and 0 bases from J, leaving 7 bases between. The CDR3 is 15 residues long. For the CDR3, the DNA is TGTGCCAGCAGCTTAGATGCGGATAGCACAGATACGCAGTATTTT. It encodes CASSLDADSTDTQYF.

The J gene is TRBJ2-7, the V gene TRBV7-2; D may be TRBD2 (5 bases). The CDR3 length is 13 residues. V shed 5 bases and J shed 5 bases, with 13 bases lying between them. Germline lookup yields CDR1 SGHTA and CDR2 FQGNSA. The CDR3 bases are TGTGCCAGCAGCCCGGACGGGAATAACGAGCAGTACTTC. Encoded protein: CASSPDGNNEQYF.

This clonotype was counted a few times. The chain carries TRBV20-1 and TRBJ1-6, with D possibly TRBD1 on 5 matching bases. Between the trimmed V and J ends, which lost 1 base and 7 bases, there was a span of 17 bases. The CDR3 has 16 amino acids. Germline loops: CDR1 DFQATT, CDR2 SNEGSKA (reference sequence). CDR3 protein: CSARAPDIEGNSPLHF. DNA of the CDR3: TGCAGTGCTAGAGCCCCGGACATCGAAGGGAATTCACCCCTCCACTTT.

This chain links TRBV29-1 with TRBJ2-3; D possibly corresponds to TRBD1 (5 bases). Between the trimmed V and J ends, which lost 1 base and 3 bases, there was a span of 11 bases. CDR3 length equals 14 residues. The V gene's germline CDR1 is SQVTM and CDR2 ANQGSEA. The chain's CDR3 is CSVEALRETDTQYF. In DNA, the CDR3 is TGCAGCGTTGAAGCCCTCAGGGAAACAGATACGCAGTATTTT.

The rearrangement links TRBV7-3 to TRBJ2-2; 9 bases map to TRBD1. The CDR3 is made up of 14 amino acids. Germline V gives CDR1 SGHTA, CDR2 FQGTGA. J lost 7 bases, V lost 3 bases, and 3 bases had no gene match. Here the CDR3 DNA reads TGTGCCAGCAGCTTCACAGGGGGCGGCGGGGAGCTGTTTTTT. Translation gives CASSFTGGGGELFF. Using reference TRBV7-3 and TRBJ2-2 for the parts outside the CDR3, the full variable domain is GAGVSQTPSNKVTEKGKYVELRCDPISGHTALYWYRQSLGQGPEFLIYFQGTGAADDSGLPNDRFFAVRPEGSVSTLKIQRTERGDSAVYLCASSFTGGGGELFFGEGSRLTVL.